These 16 T cell receptor beta chains originate from one sample sequenced in a study of T-cell memory formation after mild COVID-19. In TCRdb, the 5' RACE reads were re-called with MiXCR into one record per CDR3 protein. Of 500,000 to 650,000 distinct CDR3 sequences in the sample, roughly 21% were seen once. The sample comprised PBMCs or a T cell subset sorted from them (not recorded which). All receptors derive from an adult woman who had mild COVID-19 (a few samples of this study predate the infection). Cell type and time point are not known.

This chain connects TRBV21-1 to TRBJ2-7. TRBV21-1 is a pseudogene locus. The CDR3 runs 13 residues. CDR3 region: CASSNGTSYEQYF. The CDR3, as DNA: TGTGCCAGCAGCAACGGGACCTCCTACGAGCAGTACTTC.

This clonotype was counted between two and nine times. V gene TRBV15 combines with J gene TRBJ2-1; 7 positions match TRBD1. This CDR3 has 16 residues. V shed 4 bases and J 1 base; nucleotides not matched to a gene: 7. Per germline, CDR1 LNHNV and CDR2 YYDKDF (reference sequence). The CDR3, as DNA: TGTGCCACCAGCAAAAAGACAGGGTATTCCTACAATGAGCAGTTCTTC. The encoded protein is CATSKKTGYSYNEQFF.

V is TRBV12-3 or TRBV12-4 and J is TRBJ1-1; D remains unclear. V was trimmed by 4 bases and J by 4 bases, leaving 16 bases between them. The CDR3 extends over 15 amino acids. This CDR3 reads CASSSDLGFGTEAFF. The CDR3 DNA reads as TGTGCCAGCAGTTCAGATCTGGGTTTCGGCACTGAAGCTTTCTTT.

This clonotype appeared a single time. The genes are TRBV7-9 and TRBJ1-2, with 9 bases aligning to TRBD1. Losses at the gene ends were 5 bases for V and 8 bases for J; bases not matched to a gene: 9. Germline CDR1 SEHNR, CDR2 FQNEAQ (reference sequence). The CDR3 is 14 amino acids. The CDR3 DNA reads TGTGCCAGCAGCACAAGGGGACAGGGTCGGGGCTACACCTTC. It yields the protein CASSTRGQGRGYTF.

This clonotype was found a few times. The rearrangement joins TRBV4-2 to TRBJ1-6; D gene ambiguous. This CDR3 has 16 amino acids. Germline V CDR1 and CDR2: LGHNA, YNFKEQ. Trimming stripped 0 bases from V and 5 bases from J, with 11 bases between. The CDR3 sequence is CASSQDRNADNSPLHF. CDR3 coding DNA: TGTGCCAGCAGCCAAGATAGGAACGCGGATAATTCACCCCTCCACTTT.

This clonotype was detected many times. The chain joins TRBV15 to TRBJ1-5, with D maybe TRBD1 (6 bases). Germline V lookup: CDR1 LNHNV, CDR2 YYDKDF (reference sequence). V was shortened by 6 bases and J by 2 bases, with 23 bases between the two germline ends. The CDR3 is made up of 18 amino acids. This CDR3 is CATRRGEARYGGNQPQHF. The CDR3 bases are TGTGCCACCAGGAGGGGGGAGGCGAGGTATGGTGGCAATCAGCCCCAGCATTTT.

This clonotype showed up just a few times. The chain joins TRBV5-1 to TRBJ2-5, with D unclear. The CDR3 covers 17 residues. The germline V gene has CDR1 SGHRS and CDR2 YFSETQ. Trimming stripped 0 bases from V and 5 bases from J, with 20 bases between. CDR3 nucleotides: TGCGCCAGCAGCTTGGCGGCAGGCCGTGGTGTAGGGGAGACCCAGTACTTC. This translates into CASSLAAGRGVGETQYF.

V gene TRBV2 combines with J gene TRBJ2-3, with 7 nucleotides matching TRBD1. J lost 3 bases, V lost 2 bases, and 5 bases had no gene match. CDR3 length: 15 residues. The V gene's germline CDR1 is SNHLY and CDR2 FYNNEI. The CDR3 DNA is TGTGCCAGCAGTGAACGACAGGGTATTACAGATACGCAGTATTTT. This translates into CASSERQGITDTQYF.

This clonotype was seen only once. The chain uses TRBV18 and TRBJ1-1; perhaps TRBD1 as D (6 bases). Trimming removed 8 bases from V and 2 bases from J, with 12 bases in between. The CDR3 extends over 13 amino acids. The V gene's germline CDR1 is KGHSH and CDR2 LQKENI. The CDR3 here is CASRQATNTEAFF. CDR3 bases: TGTGCCAGCAGACAGGCCACTAACACTGAAGCTTTCTTT.

This clonotype showed up many times. The V call is TRBV5-1, the J call TRBJ2-1; D possibly matches TRBD1 or TRBD2 (5 bases each). Germline assignment: CDR1 SGHRS and CDR2 YFSETQ. The CDR3 loop spans 13 amino acids. The V end was cut by 0 bases, the J end by 7 bases, with 8 bases between. The CDR3 DNA sequence: TGCGCCAGCAGCTTGGGTTGGGGGAATGAGCAGTTCTTC. The encoded protein is CASSLGWGNEQFF.

The rearrangement joins TRBV20-1 to TRBJ2-7; 10 positions agree with TRBD2. Germline loops: CDR1 DFQATT, CDR2 SNEGSKA (reference sequence). The CDR3 contains 14 residues. Germline trimming cut 3 bases from V and 3 bases from J; bases unmatched to any gene: 5. The CDR3 loop reads CSASLAGALYEQYF. The CDR3 bases are TGCAGTGCTAGTCTAGCGGGAGCCCTCTACGAGCAGTACTTC.

This clonotype occurred a few times. This rearrangement joins TRBV6-6 to TRBJ2-7; tentatively, D is TRBD2 (5 bases). The V gene's germline CDR1 is MNHNY and CDR2 SVGAGI (reference sequence). Trimming took off 2 bases at V and 5 bases at J, with 13 bases between the two ends. The CDR3 loop spans 14 amino acids. The CDR3 region has the DNA TGTGCCAGCAGTTACACCTCGGACTCTGACGAGCAGTACTTC. It yields the protein CASSYTSDSDEQYF.

This clonotype was seen a handful of times. The chain recombines TRBV12-3 or TRBV12-4 with TRBJ2-2; 7 nucleotides agree with TRBD1. The CDR3 has 15 residues. The V gene end was trimmed by 7 bases and the J gene end by 6 bases; junction bases not matched to a gene: 11. The CDR3 here is CASTPRDSPAGELFF. CDR3 DNA: TGTGCCAGCACCCCCCGGGACAGCCCCGCCGGGGAGCTGTTTTTT.

The chain combines TRBV27 with TRBJ2-7; TRBD1 might be the D (7 bases). Per germline, CDR1 MNHEY and CDR2 SMNVEV (reference sequence). V was clipped by 8 bases and J by 6 bases, with 23 bases between them. CDR3 length equals 15 residues. CDR3 sequence (DNA): TGTGCCAGCGGGTCTCGCGGGGCAGGGGGGCGCGAGCAGTACTTC. It specifies CASGSRGAGGREQYF.

The sample holds a few counts of this clonotype. This chain uses TRBV6-6 with TRBJ1-1; TRBD1 aligns across 7 bases. Trimming cost V 6 bases and J 1 base; bases outside gene matches: 8. The CDR3 totals 15 residues. Germline CDR1 and CDR2: MNHNY and SVGAGI (reference sequence). The CDR3 spells CASRIRDSQNTEAFF. The CDR3 nucleotides read TGTGCCAGCAGGATCCGGGACAGCCAGAACACTGAAGCTTTCTTT.

The genes are TRBV2 and TRBJ1-1, with D perhaps matching TRBD1 (5 bases). V lost 6 bases, J lost 2 bases, and 10 bases lay in between. The CDR3 extends over 13 amino acids. Germline V CDR1 and CDR2: SNHLY, FYNNEI. This chain's CDR3 is CASRTEINTEAFF. The CDR3 region has the DNA TGTGCCAGCAGGACAGAAATTAACACTGAAGCTTTCTTT.